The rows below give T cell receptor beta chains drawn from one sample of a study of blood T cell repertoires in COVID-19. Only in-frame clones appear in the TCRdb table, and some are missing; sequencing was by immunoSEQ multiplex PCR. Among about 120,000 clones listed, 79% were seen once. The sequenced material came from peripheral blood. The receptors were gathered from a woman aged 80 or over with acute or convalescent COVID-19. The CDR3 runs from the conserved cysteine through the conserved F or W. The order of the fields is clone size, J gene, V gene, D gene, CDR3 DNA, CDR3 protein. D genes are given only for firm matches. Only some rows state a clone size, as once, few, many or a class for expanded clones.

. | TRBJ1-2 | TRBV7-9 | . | TGTGCCAGCAGCTTAGGGGCCGGAGCGGGGGGCTACACCTTC | CASSLGAGAGGYTF
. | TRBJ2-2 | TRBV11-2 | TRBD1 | TGTGCCAGCAGGACTGGACCGGGACAGGCAAACACCGGGGAGCTGTTTTTT | CASRTGPGQANTGELFF
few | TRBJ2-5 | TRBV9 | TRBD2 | TGTGCCAGCAGCGCCCAAATATCGGGGGGTCAAGAGACCCAGTACTTC | CASSAQISGGQETQYF
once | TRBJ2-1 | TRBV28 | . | TGTGCCAGCAGTCCGTTAGCCTCATCCTACAATGAGCAGTTCTTC | CASSPLASSYNEQFF
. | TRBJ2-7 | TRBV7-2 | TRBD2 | TGTGCCAGCAGTGGGGCTAGCGGACCATACGAGCAGTACTTC | CASSGASGPYEQYF
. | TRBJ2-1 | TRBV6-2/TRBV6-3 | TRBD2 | TGTGCCAGCAGTTACGGACTAGATTGGGGATCGGGAGATGAGCAGTTCTTC | CASSYGLDWGSGDEQFF
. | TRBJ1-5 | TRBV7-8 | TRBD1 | TGTGCCAGCAGCCGACAGGGCGAAGGTCAGCCCCAGCATTTT | CASSRQGEGQPQHF
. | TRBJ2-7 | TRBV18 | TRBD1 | TGTGCCAGCTCACCAGACAGACAGGGCCTCGACGACGAGCAGTACTTC | CASSPDRQGLDDEQYF
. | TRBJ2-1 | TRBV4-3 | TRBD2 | TGCGCCAGCAGCCAAGAACTGCGGGGGGGCCCTGGTAGCTCCTACAATGAGCAGTTCTTC | CASSQELRGGPGSSYNEQFF
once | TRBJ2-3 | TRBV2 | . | TGTGCCAGCATTAATAGCGGAACAGATACGCAGTATTTT | CASINSGTDTQYF
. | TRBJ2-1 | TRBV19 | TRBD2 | TGTGCCAGTAGTATCCGTGGGATAGCGGGGGAATCGAAAGAGCAGTTCTTC | CASSIRGIAGESKEQFF
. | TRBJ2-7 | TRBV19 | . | TGTGCCAGTAGTATGGAGGAGGGCAGGCCTCGAGAGCAGTACTTC | CASSMEEGRPREQYF
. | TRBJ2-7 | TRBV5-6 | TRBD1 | TGTGCCAGCAGCGGAGGGACAGGGGTGACCTCCTACGAGCAGTACTTC | CASSGGTGVTSYEQYF
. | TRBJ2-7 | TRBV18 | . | TGTGCCAGCTCACCAGGGGGGGCCGTCTACGAGCAGTACTTC | CASSPGGAVYEQYF
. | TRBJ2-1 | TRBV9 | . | TGTGCCAGCAGCCCCAGGGGGGCGAACAATGAGCAGTTCTTC | CASSPRGANNEQFF
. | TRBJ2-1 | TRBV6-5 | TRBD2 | TGTGCCAGCAGTCACCGGGAGGTAAAATACAATGAGCAGTTCTTC | CASSHREVKYNEQFF
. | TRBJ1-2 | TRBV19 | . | TGTGCCAGTAGTATCCCCAGACAGGAAGGCTATGGCTACACCTTC | CASSIPRQEGYGYTF
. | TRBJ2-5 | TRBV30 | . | TGTGCCTGGACGGACAGTCCCGTCAGGGAGACCCAGTACTTC | CAWTDSPVRETQYF
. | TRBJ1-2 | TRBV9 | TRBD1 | TGTGCCAGCAGCGTAATGACAGGGGGTGGCTACACCTTC | CASSVMTGGGYTF
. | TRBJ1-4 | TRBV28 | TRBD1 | TGTGCCAGCAGTCGCGGACAGGGGGCCGAGGAAAAACTGTTTTTT | CASSRGQGAEEKLFF
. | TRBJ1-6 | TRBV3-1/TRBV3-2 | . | TGTGCCAGCAGCCAAGAGTACAGGCCGAATTCACCCCTCCACTTT | CASSQEYRPNSPLHF
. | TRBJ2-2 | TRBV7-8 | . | TGTGCCAGCGGTCAGGGGATCGGGGAGCTGTTTTTT | CASGQGIGELFF
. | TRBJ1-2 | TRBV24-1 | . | TGTGCCACCAGTGATTTGAACAGTAACTATGGCTACACCTTC | CATSDLNSNYGYTF
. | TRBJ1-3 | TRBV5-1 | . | TGCGCCAGCAGCTCGGGGGTAGATCCTGGAAACACCATATATTTT | CASSSGVDPGNTIYF
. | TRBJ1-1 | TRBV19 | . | TGTGCCAGTAGTATCGAGGGGGTGAGAGCTTTCTTT | CASSIEGVRAFF
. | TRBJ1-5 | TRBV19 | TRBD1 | TGTGCCAGTAGACAACAGGGGGCTACTTACAATCAGCCCCAGCATTTT | CASRQQGATYNQPQHF
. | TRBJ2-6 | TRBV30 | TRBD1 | TGTGCCTGGAGCGTTACAGGGGTAAGCTCTGGGGCCAACGTCCTGACTTTC | CAWSVTGVSSGANVLTF
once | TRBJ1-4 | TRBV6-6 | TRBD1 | TGTGCCAGCAGTTGGAACCGGGACAGGAATAATGAAAAACTGTTTTTT | CASSWNRDRNNEKLFF
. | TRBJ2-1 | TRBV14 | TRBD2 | TGTGCCAGCAGCCAACTCCCCGCGGGAGGGCCGAATGAGCAGTTCTTC | CASSQLPAGGPNEQFF
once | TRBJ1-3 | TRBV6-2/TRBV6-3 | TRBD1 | TGTGCCAGCAGCCGCGATCGGTCTGGACAGGAGAGCTCTGGAAACACCATATATTTT | CASSRDRSGQESSGNTIYF
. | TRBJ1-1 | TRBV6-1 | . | TGTGCCAGCAGTGAACGGGGGGGCGTGAACACTGAAGCTTTCTTT | CASSERGGVNTEAFF
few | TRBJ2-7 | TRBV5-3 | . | TGTGCCAGAAGGGAGGAAGACGCCGCCTACGAGCAGTACTTC | CARREEDAAYEQYF
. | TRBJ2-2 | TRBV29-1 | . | TGCAGCGTCTCTCTACAGGGCACCGGGGAGCTGTTTTTT | CSVSLQGTGELFF
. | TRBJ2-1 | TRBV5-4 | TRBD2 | TGTGCCAGCAGCTTGGGCCTAAGACTAGCGGGAGCCAATGAGCAGTTCTTC | CASSLGLRLAGANEQFF
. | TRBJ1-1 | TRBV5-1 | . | TGCGCCAGCAGCTCACAGGTGAACACTGAAGCTTTCTTT | CASSSQVNTEAFF
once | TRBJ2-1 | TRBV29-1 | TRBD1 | TGCAGCGTGGGGGACAGTCGAAGCTCCTACAATGAGCAGTTCTTC | CSVGDSRSSYNEQFF
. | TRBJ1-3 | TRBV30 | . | TGTGCCTGGAACCCCTCGGGTTTTGGAAACACCATATATTTT | CAWNPSGFGNTIYF
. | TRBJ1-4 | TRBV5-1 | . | TGCGCCAGCAGCTGGGGGACAAGAAGGGAAAAACTGTTTTTT | CASSWGTRREKLFF
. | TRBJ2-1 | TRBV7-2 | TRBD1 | TGTGCCAGCAGCCTCGAGGTGGTGCAGGGGGCCAATGAGCAGTTCTTC | CASSLEVVQGANEQFF
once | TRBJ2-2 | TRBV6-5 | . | TGTGCCAGCGCGGCGGACACCTTCACCGGGGAGCTGTTTTTT | CASAADTFTGELFF
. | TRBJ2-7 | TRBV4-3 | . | TGCGCCAGCAGCCATTTTCAGGGGCGCGACGAGCAGTACTTC | CASSHFQGRDEQYF
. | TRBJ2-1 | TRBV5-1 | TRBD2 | TGCGCCAGCAGCTTGGGACTAGCGGGGAACAATGAGCAGTTCTTC | CASSLGLAGNNEQFF
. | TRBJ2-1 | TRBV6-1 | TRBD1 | TGTGCCAGCAGTGGGGGACAGGGAAGCTTTCCTCACAATGAGCAGTTCTTC | CASSGGQGSFPHNEQFF
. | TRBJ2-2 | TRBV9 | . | TGTGCCAGCAGCGTAAGGCCAGGGGTGTACACCGGGGAGCTGTTTTTT | CASSVRPGVYTGELFF
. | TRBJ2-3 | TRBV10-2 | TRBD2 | TGCGCCAGCAGCCCCGGCGGGAGGGACGCCGGGAAATCCACAGATACGCAGTATTTT | CASSPGGRDAGKSTDTQYF
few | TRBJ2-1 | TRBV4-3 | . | TGCGCCAGCAGCCAAGATATGAGCGGAACCTACAATGAGCAGTTCTTC | CASSQDMSGTYNEQFF
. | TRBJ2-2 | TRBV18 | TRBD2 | TGTGCCAGCTCACCCACCCCCGGGACTAGCGGGAGATCCACCGGGGAGCTGTTTTTT | CASSPTPGTSGRSTGELFF
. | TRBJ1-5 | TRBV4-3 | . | TGCGCCAGCAGCCGGGATGGCAGGGGAACATCGCCCCAGCATTTT | CASSRDGRGTSPQHF
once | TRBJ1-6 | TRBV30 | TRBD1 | TGTGCCTGGACGCGACAGGGGAGCTCCTATAATTCACCCCTCCACTTT | CAWTRQGSSYNSPLHF